This record looks at one T cell receptor beta chain sequence and its context. TCRdb passed the RT-PCR reads through MiXCR, listing each CDR3 protein once. The table shows about 680,000 distinct CDR3 sequences, with 12% to 15% occurring only once. Germline loops: CDR1 SGHTA, CDR2 FQGNSA. Trimming pared 5 bases from V and 3 bases from J, leaving 14 bases between. This CDR3 is 14 amino acids long. Specimen: memory CD4+ T cells from blood. This clonotype originated in a female donor in good health, serving as a healthy control. This chain connects TRBV7-2 to TRBJ2-7; a possible D gene is TRBD1 (7 bases). CDR3 sequence reads: CASSGRGQRYEQYF. CDR3 bases: TGTGCCAGCAGCGGGCGGGGACAGCGCTACGAGCAGTACTTC.